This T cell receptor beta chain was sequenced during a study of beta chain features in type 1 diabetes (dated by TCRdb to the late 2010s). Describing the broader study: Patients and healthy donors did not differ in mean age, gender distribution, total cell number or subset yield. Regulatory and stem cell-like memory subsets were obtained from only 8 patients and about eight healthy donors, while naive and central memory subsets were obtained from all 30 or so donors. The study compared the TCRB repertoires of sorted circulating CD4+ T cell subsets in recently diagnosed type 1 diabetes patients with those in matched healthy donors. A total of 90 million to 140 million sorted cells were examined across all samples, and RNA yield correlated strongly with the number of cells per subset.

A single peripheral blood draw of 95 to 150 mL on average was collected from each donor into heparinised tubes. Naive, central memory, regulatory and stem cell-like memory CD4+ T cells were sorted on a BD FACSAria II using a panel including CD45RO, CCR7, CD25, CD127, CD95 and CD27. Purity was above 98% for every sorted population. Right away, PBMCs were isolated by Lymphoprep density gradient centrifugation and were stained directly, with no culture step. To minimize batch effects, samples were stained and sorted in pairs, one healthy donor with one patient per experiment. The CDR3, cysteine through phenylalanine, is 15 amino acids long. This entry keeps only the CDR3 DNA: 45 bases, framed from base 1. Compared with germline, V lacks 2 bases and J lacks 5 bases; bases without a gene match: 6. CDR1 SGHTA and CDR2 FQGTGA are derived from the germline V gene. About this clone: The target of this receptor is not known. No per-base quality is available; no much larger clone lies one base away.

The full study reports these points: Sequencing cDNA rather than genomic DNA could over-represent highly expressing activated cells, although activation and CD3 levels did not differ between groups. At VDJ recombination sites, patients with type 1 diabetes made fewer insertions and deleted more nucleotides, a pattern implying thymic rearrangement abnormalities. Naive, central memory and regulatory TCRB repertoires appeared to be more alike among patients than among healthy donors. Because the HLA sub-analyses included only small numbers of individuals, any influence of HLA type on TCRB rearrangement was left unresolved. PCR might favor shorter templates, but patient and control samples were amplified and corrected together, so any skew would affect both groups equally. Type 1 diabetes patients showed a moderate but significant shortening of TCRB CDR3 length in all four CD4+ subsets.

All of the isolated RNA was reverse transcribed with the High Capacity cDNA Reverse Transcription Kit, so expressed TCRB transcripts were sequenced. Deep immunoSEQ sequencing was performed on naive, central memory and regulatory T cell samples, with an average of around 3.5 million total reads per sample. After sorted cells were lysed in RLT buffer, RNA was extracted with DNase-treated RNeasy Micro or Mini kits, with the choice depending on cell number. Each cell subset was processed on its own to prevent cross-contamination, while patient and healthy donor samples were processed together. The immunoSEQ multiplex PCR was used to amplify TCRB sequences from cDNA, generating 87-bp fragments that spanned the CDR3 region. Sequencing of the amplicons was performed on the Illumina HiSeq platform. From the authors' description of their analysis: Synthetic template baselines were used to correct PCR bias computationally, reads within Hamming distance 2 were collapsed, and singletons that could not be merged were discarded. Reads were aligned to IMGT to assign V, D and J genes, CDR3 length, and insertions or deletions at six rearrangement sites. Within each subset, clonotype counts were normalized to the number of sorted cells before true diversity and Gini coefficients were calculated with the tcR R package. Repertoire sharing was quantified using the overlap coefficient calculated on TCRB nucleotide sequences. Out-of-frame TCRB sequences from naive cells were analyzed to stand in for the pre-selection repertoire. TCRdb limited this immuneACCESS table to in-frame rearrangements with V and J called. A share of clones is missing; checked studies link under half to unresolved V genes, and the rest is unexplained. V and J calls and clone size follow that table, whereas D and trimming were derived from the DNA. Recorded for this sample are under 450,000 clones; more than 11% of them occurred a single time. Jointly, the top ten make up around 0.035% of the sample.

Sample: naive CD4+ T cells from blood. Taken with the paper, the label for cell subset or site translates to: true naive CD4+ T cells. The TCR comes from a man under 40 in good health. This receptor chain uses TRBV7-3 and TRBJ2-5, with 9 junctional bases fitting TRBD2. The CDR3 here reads CASSLAGGPVETQYF. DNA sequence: TGTGCCAGCAGCTTAGCGGGAGGGCCCGTGGAGACCCAGTACTTC.